This TCR beta chain comes out of a study of OX40 agonist ivuxolimab in advanced cancers. Turning to the study itself: Intravenous ivuxolimab was administered to patients every 2 weeks at 0.01 to 10 mg/kg. Mean age about 60 years, range about 23 to 80; about 85% male. Study-wide points: Expanded clones were, on average, more numerous among CD8+ T cells than CD4+. In the 0.1 to 3.0 mg/kg range, CD4+ and CD8+ blood T cells had expanded clonally by week 6.

Of note for this clone: Its matching antigen is unknown.

Produced via immunoSEQ multiplex PCR; TCRdb's table is partial and in-frame only. The sample includes 45,000 to 50,000 clones, roughly 91% of them seen just once. The TCR sequence derives from an adult with an advanced solid tumor such as melanoma, head and neck, liver or kidney cancer. Source: CD4+ or CD8+ T cells sorted from blood, taken in a trial of the OX40 agonist ivuxolimab.

Here the CDR3 DNA reads TGCGCCAGCACCCCGTGTGAAGGGTCAGGTCAGCCCCAGCATTTT. Amino acid sequence: CASTPCEGSGQPQHF. The rearrangement uses TRBV5-1 and TRBJ1-5; no clear D. The V end was cut by 6 bases, the J end by 6 bases, with 19 bases between. CDR1 and CDR2 (germline): SGHRS, YFSETQ. This CDR3 comprises 15 residues. Looking up the rest from reference TRBV5-1 and TRBJ1-5 gives the full variable domain: KAGVTQTPRYLIKTRGQQVTLSCSPISGHRSVSWYQQTPGQGLQFLFEYFSETQRNKGNFPGRFSGRQFSNSRSEMNVSTLELGDSALYLCASTPCEGSGQPQHFGDGTRLSIL.